These T cell receptor beta chains were read from a single sample in a study of cytomegalovirus exposure and HLA in healthy donors. TCRdb keeps only in-frame clones here, not all; method: immunoSEQ multiplex PCR. The repertoire holds approximately 190,000 clones, about 81% seen once, with approximately 2% in the top ten. The sample taken for sequencing was PBMCs. Receptors originate from a woman aged 18 to 35 in good health and CMV-seropositive. Both conserved end residues are part of each CDR3. D genes are given only for firm matches. Clone size is stated in some rows and not others, as once, few, many or a class when expanded.

J gene: TRBJ2-3
D gene: .
clone size: .
V gene: TRBV6-4
CDR3 length: 15
CDR3 DNA: TGTGCCAGCAGTGATAGGTCAGGGGGCACAGATACGCAGTATTTT
CDR3 protein: CASSDRSGGTDTQYF

J gene: TRBJ2-1
D gene: .
clone size: .
V gene: TRBV5-4
CDR3 length: 13
CDR3 DNA: TGTGCCAGCAGCTTGGGACAGTACAATGAGCAGTTCTTC
CDR3 protein: CASSLGQYNEQFF

J gene: TRBJ2-1
D gene: TRBD1
clone size: few
V gene: TRBV19
CDR3 length: 13
CDR3 DNA: TGTGCCAGTGGAAAGACAGGGGGCAATGAGCAGTTCTTC
CDR3 protein: CASGKTGGNEQFF

J gene: TRBJ2-5
D gene: TRBD1
clone size: .
V gene: TRBV7-2
CDR3 length: 13
CDR3 DNA: TGTGCCAGCAGTCCTGACAGGGGAGAGACCCAGTACTTC
CDR3 protein: CASSPDRGETQYF

J gene: TRBJ1-1
D gene: .
clone size: .
V gene: TRBV5-4
CDR3 length: 12
CDR3 DNA: TGTGCCAGCAGCTTATTAAACACTGAAGCTTTCTTT
CDR3 protein: CASSLLNTEAFF

J gene: TRBJ2-3
D gene: .
clone size: few
V gene: TRBV6-6
CDR3 length: 15
CDR3 DNA: TGTGCCAGCAGTTTGACTTGGACAGAGCCAGATACGCAGTATTTT
CDR3 protein: CASSLTWTEPDTQYF

J gene: TRBJ1-6
D gene: TRBD1
clone size: few
V gene: TRBV6-6
CDR3 length: 12
CDR3 DNA: TGTGCCAGCAGACAGGGGAGTTCACCCCTCCACTTT
CDR3 protein: CASRQGSSPLHF

J gene: TRBJ1-5
D gene: TRBD1
clone size: .
V gene: TRBV6-1
CDR3 length: 14
CDR3 DNA: TGTGCCAGCATTGGGTCAGGGGGACATCAGCCCCAGCATTTT
CDR3 protein: CASIGSGGHQPQHF

J gene: TRBJ1-1
D gene: TRBD1
clone size: .
V gene: TRBV7-2
CDR3 length: 15
CDR3 DNA: TGTGCCAGCAGCTTAGGGGGGACAGGGAAAACTGAAGCTTTCTTT
CDR3 protein: CASSLGGTGKTEAFF

J gene: TRBJ2-1
D gene: .
clone size: .
V gene: TRBV11-2
CDR3 length: 17
CDR3 DNA: TGTGCCAGCAGCTTCCCCAAGGACTCCCACGCGGGGAATGAGCAGTTCTTC
CDR3 protein: CASSFPKDSHAGNEQFF

J gene: TRBJ2-7
D gene: .
clone size: .
V gene: TRBV29-1
CDR3 length: 14
CDR3 DNA: TGCAGCGCTCGCGGACAAACGAGCTCCTACGAGCAGTACTTC
CDR3 protein: CSARGQTSSYEQYF

J gene: TRBJ1-1
D gene: .
clone size: .
V gene: TRBV19
CDR3 length: 13
CDR3 DNA: TGTGCCAGTAGTATCAGGAAGAACACTGAAGCTTTCTTT
CDR3 protein: CASSIRKNTEAFF

J gene: TRBJ2-1
D gene: TRBD2
clone size: few
V gene: TRBV11-3
CDR3 length: 16
CDR3 DNA: TGTGCCAGCAGCCAACTGACTAGCGGGGGTCGCAATGAGCAGTTCTTC
CDR3 protein: CASSQLTSGGRNEQFF

J gene: TRBJ2-1
D gene: .
clone size: .
V gene: TRBV10-2
CDR3 length: 11
CDR3 DNA: TGCGCCAGCAGCCAATACAATGAGCAGTTCTTC
CDR3 protein: CASSQYNEQFF

J gene: TRBJ1-6
D gene: TRBD1
clone size: .
V gene: TRBV19
CDR3 length: 14
CDR3 DNA: TGTGCCTCACAAGAGGACAGGGCCCTATCACCCCTCCACTTT
CDR3 protein: CASQEDRALSPLHF

J gene: TRBJ2-5
D gene: .
clone size: .
V gene: TRBV27
CDR3 length: 16
CDR3 DNA: TGTGCCAGCAGTCCCGATACCGGTGGCGGTCCGGAGACCCAGTACTTC
CDR3 protein: CASSPDTGGGPETQYF

J gene: TRBJ1-4
D gene: .
clone size: once
V gene: TRBV4-1
CDR3 length: 17
CDR3 DNA: TGCGCCAGCAGCCAAGGAGGCAGGGGTACCACAAATGAAAAACTGTTTTTT
CDR3 protein: CASSQGGRGTTNEKLFF

J gene: TRBJ1-6
D gene: TRBD1
clone size: .
V gene: TRBV6-5
CDR3 length: 14
CDR3 DNA: TGTGCCAGCAGGTTCAGGGGGCTATCGGCACCCCTCCACTTT
CDR3 protein: CASRFRGLSAPLHF

J gene: TRBJ1-1
D gene: .
clone size: once
V gene: TRBV9
CDR3 length: 13
CDR3 DNA: TGTGCCAGCAGCGTGGACAGCTACACTGAAGCTTTCTTT
CDR3 protein: CASSVDSYTEAFF

J gene: TRBJ1-1
D gene: .
clone size: .
V gene: TRBV6-1
CDR3 length: 16
CDR3 DNA: TGTGCCAGCAGTGAATTGGGGGGGATGCGAGGGTTTTTCGGTTTCTTT
CDR3 protein: CASSELGGMRGFFGFF

J gene: TRBJ1-1
D gene: .
clone size: .
V gene: TRBV19
CDR3 length: 13
CDR3 DNA: TGTGCCAGTAGTACTAGTGGACAGTCTGAAGCTTTCTTT
CDR3 protein: CASSTSGQSEAFF

J gene: TRBJ2-7
D gene: TRBD2
clone size: few
V gene: TRBV19
CDR3 length: 14
CDR3 DNA: TGTGCCAGTAGTATAGCCGGGGGGGGGCACGAGCAGTACTTC
CDR3 protein: CASSIAGGGHEQYF

J gene: TRBJ2-3
D gene: .
clone size: .
V gene: TRBV4-1
CDR3 length: 13
CDR3 DNA: TGCGCCAGCAGCCAAGCTTTAGCTAGTGCGCAGTATTTT
CDR3 protein: CASSQALASAQYF

J gene: TRBJ2-7
D gene: .
clone size: .
V gene: TRBV5-1
CDR3 length: 14
CDR3 DNA: TGCGCCAGCAGCCGGGCGGACAGTTCCTACGAGCAGTACTTC
CDR3 protein: CASSRADSSYEQYF

J gene: TRBJ2-1
D gene: .
clone size: .
V gene: TRBV5-6
CDR3 length: 16
CDR3 DNA: TGTGCCAGCAGCTTGGCAGTAGGGAGCTCCTACAATGAGCAGTTCTTC
CDR3 protein: CASSLAVGSSYNEQFF

J gene: TRBJ1-4
D gene: TRBD1
clone size: .
V gene: TRBV4-1
CDR3 length: 15
CDR3 DNA: TGCGCCAGCAGCCGTAGGGACAGCCTTAATGAAAAACTGTTTTTT
CDR3 protein: CASSRRDSLNEKLFF

J gene: TRBJ1-6
D gene: .
clone size: few
V gene: TRBV6-6
CDR3 length: 14
CDR3 DNA: TGTGCCAGCAGCCCACCTGACAGAGATTCACCCCTCCACTTT
CDR3 protein: CASSPPDRDSPLHF

J gene: TRBJ2-4
D gene: TRBD2
clone size: .
V gene: TRBV7-9
CDR3 length: 18
CDR3 DNA: TGTGCCAGCATGCCGCGGACTAGCGGGGGGGGAGCCAAAAACATTCAGTACTTC
CDR3 protein: CASMPRTSGGGAKNIQYF

J gene: TRBJ2-7
D gene: TRBD2
clone size: .
V gene: TRBV4-2
CDR3 length: 17
CDR3 DNA: TGTGCCAGCAGCCGAGGGACTAGCGGGGGGCGAGTGAACGAGCAGTACTTC
CDR3 protein: CASSRGTSGGRVNEQYF

J gene: TRBJ1-4
D gene: TRBD1
clone size: .
V gene: TRBV6-6
CDR3 length: 14
CDR3 DNA: TGTGCCAGCACCTCTCCGGGACAGTGGGAAAAACTGTTTTTT
CDR3 protein: CASTSPGQWEKLFF

J gene: TRBJ2-5
D gene: TRBD1
clone size: .
V gene: TRBV30
CDR3 length: 15
CDR3 DNA: TGTGCCTGGATCGGAGGCAGGGGGTACCAAGAGACCCAGTACTTC
CDR3 protein: CAWIGGRGYQETQYF

J gene: TRBJ1-5
D gene: TRBD1
clone size: .
V gene: TRBV18
CDR3 length: 15
CDR3 DNA: TGTGCCAGCTCCGCAGCCACAGGGGGGGGTTGGCCCCAGCATTTT
CDR3 protein: CASSAATGGGWPQHF

J gene: TRBJ1-2
D gene: TRBD1
clone size: .
V gene: TRBV6-5
CDR3 length: 15
CDR3 DNA: TGTGCCAGCAGGACAGGACAGGGGCTTCTTTATGGCTACACCTTC
CDR3 protein: CASRTGQGLLYGYTF

J gene: TRBJ2-7
D gene: .
clone size: .
V gene: TRBV10-2
CDR3 length: 14
CDR3 DNA: TGCGCCAGCAGTGACGGCTACAGGAGCTACGAGCAGTACTTC
CDR3 protein: CASSDGYRSYEQYF

J gene: TRBJ2-3
D gene: TRBD2
clone size: few
V gene: TRBV6-4
CDR3 length: 14
CDR3 DNA: TGTGCCAGCAGTGAAGCGGGGGGCACAGATACGCAGTATTTT
CDR3 protein: CASSEAGGTDTQYF

J gene: TRBJ2-5
D gene: TRBD2
clone size: .
V gene: TRBV7-2
CDR3 length: 17
CDR3 DNA: TGTGCCAGCAGCCTCGGACTAGCGGGGGCCCGAGGGGAGACCCAGTACTTC
CDR3 protein: CASSLGLAGARGETQYF

J gene: TRBJ2-1
D gene: .
clone size: .
V gene: TRBV6-6
CDR3 length: 13
CDR3 DNA: TGTGCCAGCAGTTACTGGCGGAACAATGAGCAGTTCTTC
CDR3 protein: CASSYWRNNEQFF

J gene: TRBJ2-7
D gene: .
clone size: .
V gene: TRBV2
CDR3 length: 13
CDR3 DNA: TGTGCCAGCCTCCGGGACATGGCACGCGAGCAGTACTTC
CDR3 protein: CASLRDMAREQYF

J gene: TRBJ2-1
D gene: .
clone size: .
V gene: TRBV4-3
CDR3 length: 16
CDR3 DNA: TGCGCCAGCAGCCCCTCCCCCGCGGGGTTTGGCAATGAGCAGTTCTTC
CDR3 protein: CASSPSPAGFGNEQFF

J gene: TRBJ1-2
D gene: .
clone size: once
V gene: TRBV30
CDR3 length: 12
CDR3 DNA: TGTGCCTGGATGGGAGGTGACTATGGCTACACCTTC
CDR3 protein: CAWMGGDYGYTF

J gene: TRBJ1-1
D gene: TRBD1
clone size: .
V gene: TRBV29-1
CDR3 length: 18
CDR3 DNA: TGCAGCGCTCATGACGTGACAGGGGGAGATTTTATGAACACTGAAGCTTTCTTT
CDR3 protein: CSAHDVTGGDFMNTEAFF

J gene: TRBJ2-1
D gene: TRBD2
clone size: .
V gene: TRBV11-3
CDR3 length: 14
CDR3 DNA: TGTGCCAGCAGCCGGGGGGGACCCTACAATGAGCAGTTCTTC
CDR3 protein: CASSRGGPYNEQFF

J gene: TRBJ2-7
D gene: .
clone size: few
V gene: TRBV4-1
CDR3 length: 16
CDR3 DNA: TGCGCCAGCAGCCTAAGAGCGGAGCCAGGAAACTACGAGCAGTACTTC
CDR3 protein: CASSLRAEPGNYEQYF

J gene: TRBJ1-5
D gene: .
clone size: .
V gene: TRBV7-9
CDR3 length: 16
CDR3 DNA: TGTGCCAGCAGCTTAGCTACCGTCCGAGGTAATCAGCCCCAGCATTTT
CDR3 protein: CASSLATVRGNQPQHF

J gene: TRBJ2-3
D gene: .
clone size: .
V gene: TRBV5-5
CDR3 length: 16
CDR3 DNA: TGTGCCAGCAGCTTGGGGGTAACTATTAGCACAGATACGCAGTATTTT
CDR3 protein: CASSLGVTISTDTQYF

J gene: TRBJ2-3
D gene: TRBD1
clone size: .
V gene: TRBV7-8
CDR3 length: 16
CDR3 DNA: TGTGCCAGCAGCTTAGTCTCGGGACAGTCCACAGATACGCAGTATTTT
CDR3 protein: CASSLVSGQSTDTQYF

J gene: TRBJ1-3
D gene: .
clone size: once
V gene: TRBV6-5
CDR3 length: 13
CDR3 DNA: TGTGCCAGCAGTTATAGCGATGGAAACACCATATATTTT
CDR3 protein: CASSYSDGNTIYF

J gene: TRBJ1-6
D gene: TRBD1
clone size: .
V gene: TRBV5-1
CDR3 length: 16
CDR3 DNA: TGCGCCAGCAGCGCCGGACAGGGGCGGGATAATTCACCCCTCCACTTT
CDR3 protein: CASSAGQGRDNSPLHF

J gene: TRBJ2-4
D gene: .
clone size: few
V gene: TRBV10-3
CDR3 length: 17
CDR3 DNA: TGTGCCATCAGTGAGTCGGAGGTGGCCCTAGCCAAAAACATTCAGTACTTC
CDR3 protein: CAISESEVALAKNIQYF

J gene: TRBJ2-3
D gene: TRBD1
clone size: once
V gene: TRBV7-3
CDR3 length: 16
CDR3 DNA: TGTGCCAGCAGCCCAACGGCAGGACAGGGCACAGATACGCAGTATTTT
CDR3 protein: CASSPTAGQGTDTQYF

J gene: TRBJ2-3
D gene: TRBD2
clone size: once
V gene: TRBV4-3
CDR3 length: 16
CDR3 DNA: TGCGCCAGCAGCCAAGTACTAGCGGGGGTGGAGGATACGCAGTATTTT
CDR3 protein: CASSQVLAGVEDTQYF

J gene: TRBJ2-7
D gene: TRBD1
clone size: .
V gene: TRBV11-1
CDR3 length: 14
CDR3 DNA: TGTGCCAGCAGCTTAACGGGACAGACCTACGAGCAGTACTTC
CDR3 protein: CASSLTGQTYEQYF